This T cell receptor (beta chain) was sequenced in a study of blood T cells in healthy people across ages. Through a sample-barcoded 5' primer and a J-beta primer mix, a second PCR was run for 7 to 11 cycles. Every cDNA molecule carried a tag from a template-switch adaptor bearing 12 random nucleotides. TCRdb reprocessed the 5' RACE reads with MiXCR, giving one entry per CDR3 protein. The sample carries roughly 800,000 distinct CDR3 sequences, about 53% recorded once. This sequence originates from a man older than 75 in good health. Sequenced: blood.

The CDR3 here is CATSNSGSPGHNEQFF. The DNA for the CDR3 is TGTGCCACCAGTAATAGCGGATCCCCGGGGCACAATGAGCAGTTCTTC. The rearrangement links TRBV24-1 to TRBJ2-1; D may be TRBD2 (6 bases). The CDR3 has 16 amino acids. Per germline, CDR1 KGHDR and CDR2 SFDVKD. V was clipped by 6 bases and J by 5 bases, with 19 bases between them.